The 9 T cell receptor beta chains listed next were all sequenced from one sample in a study of beta chain features in type 1 diabetes. Antigens of these TCRs are unknown. The sequenced template was cDNA made from the entire isolated RNA. Only in-frame clones appear in the TCRdb table, and some are missing; sequencing was by immunoSEQ multiplex PCR. This sample has about 660,000 clones, with around 15% found just once. Whole-study results and caveats: Shortening that was moderate but significant affected the TCRB CDR3s of Type 1 diabetes patients in all four CD4+ subsets.

The material sequenced was naive CD4+ T cells from blood. The receptors stem from a man in his late teens or twenties with type 1 diabetes.

The gene calls are TRBV6-5 and TRBJ1-1; D possibly corresponds to TRBD1 (6 bases). Germline CDR1 and CDR2: MNHEY and SVGAGI. The V end lost 6 bases, the J end lost 3 bases, and 14 bases lay between the germline ends. This CDR3 is built from 14 residues. CDR3 protein: CASRELQGDTEAFF. The DNA of the CDR3 is TGTGCCAGCAGAGAGTTACAGGGAGACACTGAAGCTTTCTTT.

This clone was picked up a small number of times. The chain uses TRBV7-2 and TRBJ1-1; D is unclear. The V end was cut by 1 base, the J end by 2 bases, with 11 bases between. This CDR3 has 15 residues. Germline assignment: CDR1 SGHTA and CDR2 FQGNSA. Here the CDR3 DNA reads TGTGCCAGCAGCTTAGTAAGCGGGCATAACACTGAAGCTTTCTTT. Translation gives CASSLVSGHNTEAFF. Filled out from reference TRBV7-2 and TRBJ1-1, the complete variable domain reads GAGVSQSPSNKVTEKGKDVELRCDPISGHTALYWYRQSLGQGLEFLIYFQGNSAPDKSGLPSDRFSAERTGGSVSTLTIQRTQQEDSAVYLCASSLVSGHNTEAFFGQGTRLTVV.

In its sample, this clone was seen a few times. V is TRBV7-9 and J is TRBJ2-5, with D uncertain. Germline V CDR1 and CDR2: SEHNR, FQNEAQ (reference sequence). Trimming left V 5 bases short and J 5 bases short, with 12 bases between. The CDR3 totals 13 residues. The CDR3 nucleotides are TGTGCCAGCAGCCCTTATGGTGGGGAGACCCAGTACTTC. Translation gives CASSPYGGETQYF.

The chain recombines TRBV6-5 with TRBJ2-5; D gene ambiguous. CDR1 is MNHEY and CDR2 is SVGAGI in the germline V gene. Deletions cut 2 bases from V and 5 bases from J, with 12 bases between. This CDR3 has 14 residues. CDR3 protein: CASSYLRSVETQYF. For the CDR3, the DNA is TGTGCCAGCAGTTACCTTCGCAGCGTCGAGACCCAGTACTTC.

The J gene is TRBJ1-5, the V gene TRBV4-1; D gene uncertain. The V and J ends lost 0 bases and 5 bases respectively, with 5 bases between them. Germline V gene lookup returns CDR1 MGHRA and CDR2 YSYEKL. The CDR3 is 13 amino acids. The CDR3 DNA sequence: TGCGCCAGCAGCCAAGAGGGGTATCAGCCCCAGCATTTT. Protein sequence: CASSQEGYQPQHF.

In this sample, this clone turned up a few times. The gene calls are TRBV2 and TRBJ1-1; D uncertain. CDR1 SNHLY and CDR2 FYNNEI come from the germline V gene. CDR3 length equals 13 residues. The ends were cut back, 7 bases at V and 2 bases at J, with 11 bases in the middle. CDR3: CASTPRPNTEAFF. As DNA, the CDR3 is TGTGCCAGCACCCCCCGACCCAACACTGAAGCTTTCTTT. The variable domain in full, completed from reference TRBV2 and TRBJ1-1, reads EPEVTQTPSHQVTQMGQEVILRCVPISNHLYFYWYRQILGQKVEFLVSFYNNEISEKSEIFDDQFSVERPDGSNFTLKIRSTKLEDSAMYFCASTPRPNTEAFFGQGTRLTVV.

The chain uses TRBV5-1 and TRBJ2-7, with TRBD1 matching 8 bases. CDR1 and CDR2 from the germline V gene are SGHRS and YFSETQ. The CDR3 runs to 16 residues. The V gene end was trimmed by 2 bases and the J gene end by 2 bases; junction bases not matched to a gene: 9. The CDR3 spells CASSFTRTGIPYEQYF. The CDR3 region has the DNA TGCGCCAGCAGCTTTACCCGGACAGGGATCCCCTACGAGCAGTACTTC.

V is TRBV7-2 and J is TRBJ2-7; D is perhaps TRBD1 (6 bases). Trimming removed 2 bases at V and 3 bases at J, with 14 bases between. The germline V gene has CDR1 SGHTA and CDR2 FQGNSA. The CDR3 has 15 amino acids. DNA of the CDR3: TGTGCCAGCAGCTTATACCGGGACACTGACTACGAGCAGTACTTC. This codes for CASSLYRDTDYEQYF.

A few counts support this clone. This chain links TRBV6-5 with TRBJ2-1, with a possible D match to TRBD2 (7 bases). Germline CDR1 is MNHEY and CDR2 is SVGAGI. CDR3 size: 16 residues. Trimming took off 2 bases at V and 6 bases at J, with 17 bases between the two ends. CDR3 amino acids: CASSYEGGSRFNEQFF. The DNA of the CDR3 is TGTGCCAGCAGTTACGAGGGGGGGAGTAGGTTCAATGAGCAGTTCTTC.